The rows below give T cell receptor beta chains drawn from one sample of a study of blood T cell repertoires in COVID-19. Produced via immunoSEQ multiplex PCR; TCRdb's table is partial and in-frame only. The sample has 270,000 or so clones; around 90% are singletons. Sequencing was performed on peripheral blood. The receptors come from a woman between 40 and 55 years old who had recovered from COVID-19. The CDR3 runs from the conserved cysteine through the conserved F or W.

CATRGRGQVDGELFF,TRBV24-1,15
CASSVGRASTDTQYF,TRBV2,15
CASSRLGDTGELFF,TRBV6-5,14
CASSPAIIAGPSQETQYF,TRBV18,18
CASSFPGLAGGSRGEQYF,TRBV28,18
CASSPEAGSYEQYF,TRBV5-1,14
CASSPRGGSGRGQETQYF,TRBV7-3,18
CASKTSGYQETQYF,TRBV5-1,14
CATSSGGNYGYTF,TRBV15,13
CATSDPGLAGGSEQFF,TRBV24-1,16
CASSLAGAPYEQYF,TRBV5-1,14
CASSVSRTGELFF,TRBV3-1/TRBV3-2,13
CASRDRAAGYGYTF,TRBV6-5,14
CASSYGRDYEQYF,TRBV6-6,13
CASSRGLAEETQYF,TRBV5-1,14
CASGGLVLHEQFF,TRBV2,13
CASSRDNNSPLHF,TRBV5-4,13
CASSLARLAGKDEQFF,TRBV7-9,16
CSVDAPGTSGRGTQYF,TRBV29-1,16
CAIKRASGHTDTQYF,TRBV10-3,15
CASSYRTSLDTQYF,TRBV6-5,14
CASSFASNSNQPQHF,TRBV5-7,15
CAWSGNLGTGTDTQYF,TRBV30,16
CASSLTSGAMSYNEQFF,TRBV7-9,17
CSVGAPGQINTEAFF,TRBV29-1,15